The 32 T cell receptor beta chains reported below all come from one sample, sequenced in a study of blood T cell repertoires in COVID-19 (dated by TCRdb to 2018 to 2021). Libraries were prepared through the immunoSEQ multiplex PCR assay. TCRdb stores this immuneACCESS table with in-frame sequences only. Part of the clones is absent; in the studies checked, under half of the shortfall reflects unresolved V genes, and no reason is known for the rest. In this sample the table shows 300,000 to 400,000 clones, 80% to 90% of which occur a single time. Around 6% of the sample is taken by the ten largest. The sample was peripheral blood. Receptor source: a woman aged 50 to 65 with COVID-19, enrolled during active disease.

The chain links TRBV6-4 to TRBJ1-3, with a possible D match to TRBD1 (6 bases). Deletions cut 2 bases from V and 0 bases from J, with 14 bases between. The CDR3 sequence is 17 residues long. CDR1 is MRHNA, CDR2 SNTAGT, per germline. CDR3 residues: CASSDVRQASSGNTIYF. The DNA for the CDR3 is TGTGCCAGCAGTGACGTTCGACAGGCGAGCTCTGGAAACACCATATATTTT.

The V gene is TRBV27, the J gene TRBJ2-7, with D possibly being TRBD1 (6 bases). V lost 3 bases and J 6 bases, leaving 12 bases between the germline ends. CDR1 is MNHEY and CDR2 is SMNVEV in the germline V gene (reference sequence). This CDR3 has 13 amino acids. CDR3 amino acids: CASSFRGAAEQYF. The CDR3 DNA reads as TGTGCCAGCAGTTTCAGGGGAGCTGCCGAGCAGTACTTC.

For the CDR3, the DNA is TGTGCCACCAGTGGTTCAGGGGGCCAGCCCCAGCATTTT. The encoded protein is CATSGSGGQPQHF. The chain uses TRBV24-1 and TRBJ1-5; 8 bases are a match to TRBD1. The trim removed 5 bases at V and 7 bases at J, leaving 3 bases unmatched. This CDR3 is built from 13 residues. Germline CDR1 and CDR2: KGHDR and SFDVKD.

V gene TRBV4-3 combines with J gene TRBJ2-7, with 9 bases fitting TRBD2. The CDR3 runs 15 residues. Germline V lookup: CDR1 LGHNA, CDR2 YSLEER. J was trimmed by 9 bases and V by 8 bases; bases with no gene match: 17. This chain's CDR3 is CASARGTSPDEGQYF. CDR3 in DNA: TGCGCCAGCGCCCGCGGGACTAGCCCGGATGAGGGGCAGTACTTC.

The chain couples TRBV27 to TRBJ1-1; D ambiguous. CDR1 and CDR2 from the germline V gene are MNHEY and SMNVEV (reference sequence). V lost 0 bases and J 3 bases, leaving 8 bases between the germline ends. The CDR3 has 14 amino acids. The CDR3 sequence is CASSLSVRYTEAFF. Written as DNA, the CDR3 is TGTGCCAGCAGTTTATCTGTCAGATACACTGAAGCTTTCTTT.

The rearrangement uses TRBV19 and TRBJ1-4; 7 nucleotides align to TRBD1. CDR1 LNHDA and CDR2 SQIVND come from the germline V gene (reference sequence). CDR3 length equals 15 residues. The junction had 13 bases not matched to a gene; V was cut back by 5 bases and J by 10 bases. The CDR3 reads CASSSTGNPSAKLFF. CDR3 nucleotide sequence: TGTGCCAGTAGTTCGACAGGGAATCCCTCCGCAAAACTGTTTTTT. Drawing the rest from reference TRBV19 and TRBJ1-4, the complete variable domain is DGGITQSPKYLFRKEGQNVTLSCEQNLNHDAMYWYRQDPGQGLRLIYYSQIVNDFQKGDIAEGYSVSREKKESFPLTVTSAQKNPTAFYLCASSSTGNPSAKLFFGSGTQLSVL.

The gene calls are TRBV11-2 and TRBJ2-7, with TRBD1 matching over 7 bases. The germline gives CDR1 SGHAT, CDR2 FQNNGV. The CDR3 runs to 16 residues. Trimming removed 1 base from V and 2 bases from J; junction bases left unmatched: 8. The chain's CDR3 is CASSLALGQPTYEQYF. CDR3 nucleotides: TGTGCCAGCAGCTTAGCCCTGGGACAGCCAACCTACGAGCAGTACTTC.

The chain carries TRBV14 and TRBJ2-1; 16 nucleotides match TRBD2. Trimming took 4 bases from V and 0 from J; bases not matched to a gene: 9. The CDR3 consists of 20 residues. Per the germline V gene, CDR1 is SGHDN and CDR2 is FVKESK. CDR3 region: CASSLTRGLAGGSSYNEQFF. The CDR3 coding sequence is TGTGCCAGCAGCCTTACGCGGGGACTAGCGGGAGGGAGCTCCTACAATGAGCAGTTCTTC.

The chain combines TRBV19 with TRBJ1-4; 12 positions agree with TRBD1. Germline loops: CDR1 LNHDA, CDR2 SQIVND (reference sequence). The V and J ends lost 10 bases and 12 bases, in that order; junction bases with no gene match: 6. The CDR3 is made up of 12 amino acids. CDR3 residues: CATQGTGGELFF. Written as DNA, the CDR3 is TGTGCCACCCAAGGGACAGGGGGCGAACTGTTTTTT.

This chain connects TRBV18 to TRBJ2-7, with 10 positions matching TRBD2. The CDR3 is 16 residues long. Unmatched junction bases numbered 8, after V lost 6 bases and J lost 0 bases. Germline V CDR1 and CDR2: KGHSH, LQKENI. CDR3 amino acids: CASSLWTSGSSYEQYF. In DNA, the CDR3 is TGTGCCAGCTCCCTATGGACTAGCGGAAGCTCCTACGAGCAGTACTTC.

The chain combines TRBV6-5 with TRBJ1-1; D unclear. The CDR3 has 11 amino acids. Trimming left V 6 bases short and J 2 bases short, with 4 bases between. Germline CDR1 and CDR2: MNHEY and SVGAGI. The CDR3 DNA reads as TGTGCCAGCAGAATAAACACTGAAGCTTTCTTT. This encodes CASRINTEAFF.

The chain uses TRBV7-3 and TRBJ2-1, with 7 nucleotides matching TRBD2. Germline V gene lookup returns CDR1 SGHTA and CDR2 FQGTGA. V was pared by 1 base and J by 7 bases, with 13 bases of the junction left unmatched. The CDR3 extends over 17 amino acids. The CDR3 protein is CASSLRVGAGAGNEQFF. The CDR3 region has the DNA TGTGCCAGCAGCTTAAGGGTTGGGGCGGGAGCCGGAAATGAGCAGTTCTTC. Looking up the rest from reference TRBV7-3 and TRBJ2-1 gives the full variable domain: GAGVSQTPSNKVTEKGKYVELRCDPISGHTALYWYRQSLGQGPEFLIYFQGTGAADDSGLPNDRFFAVRPEGSVSTLKIQRTERGDSAVYLCASSLRVGAGAGNEQFFGPGTRLTVL.

The table lists this clone with a count of one. CDR3 loop: CASSLTGPDSPLHF. The CDR3 DNA reads TGTGCCAGCTCACTTACAGGGCCGGATTCACCCCTCCACTTT. The V gene is TRBV18, the J gene TRBJ1-6; D may be TRBD1 (6 bases). Germline CDR1 and CDR2: KGHSH and LQKENI. The CDR3 consists of 14 residues. V was trimmed by 4 bases and J by 8 bases, leaving 12 bases between them.

Here the CDR3 DNA reads TGTGCCAGCAGTCCCCAACAGGGAAACTATGGCTACACCTTC. This codes for CASSPQQGNYGYTF. The chain joins TRBV27 to TRBJ1-2; the D gene is possibly TRBD1 (6 bases). The CDR3 covers 14 residues. Germline CDR1 MNHEY, CDR2 SMNVEV (reference sequence). V lost 5 bases to trimming and J lost 2 bases, with 12 bases between them.

This chain links TRBV5-1 with TRBJ2-1; 8 bases map to TRBD1. V was pared by 3 bases and J by 9 bases, with 5 bases of the junction left unmatched. From germline, CDR1 is SGHRS and CDR2 YFSETQ. There are 13 residues in the CDR3. For the CDR3, the DNA is TGCGCCAGCAGCTCAACGGGACAGGCTGAGCAGTTCTTC. Translation: CASSSTGQAEQFF.

The chain employs TRBV30 and TRBJ1-1; TRBD1 agrees at 11 bases. CDR1 is GTSNPN, CDR2 SVGIG, per germline (reference sequence). This CDR3 is 11 amino acids long. This CDR3 is CAYGTGGTTFF. The CDR3 DNA is TGTGCTTATGGGACAGGGGGAACGACTTTCTTT.

V and J are TRBV6-6 and TRBJ1-1; no firm D call. The germline gives CDR1 MNHNY, CDR2 SVGAGI (reference sequence). This CDR3 has 12 amino acids. V lost 6 bases to trimming and J lost 5 bases, with 10 bases between them. CDR3 residues: CASRAGWTEAFF. DNA for the CDR3: TGTGCCAGCAGGGCGGGCTGGACTGAAGCTTTCTTT.

This chain links TRBV6-5 with TRBJ1-1; D gene uncertain. The CDR3 is made up of 15 amino acids. CDR1 MNHEY and CDR2 SVGAGI come from the germline V gene. V was trimmed by 0 bases and J by 4 bases, leaving 12 bases between them. DNA for the CDR3: TGTGCCAGCAGTTACTCGACCGGGGTGAGCACTGAAGCTTTCTTT. Translation gives CASSYSTGVSTEAFF.

The chain recombines TRBV6-6 with TRBJ2-7, with D possibly being TRBD1 (6 bases). Trimming took off 5 bases at V and 0 bases at J, with 17 bases between the two ends. This CDR3 has 16 amino acids. Germline V gives CDR1 MNHNY, CDR2 SVGAGI (reference sequence). CDR3 protein: CASSRGTGSSSYEQYF. DNA of the CDR3: TGTGCCAGCAGTCGAGGCACAGGGTCGAGCTCCTACGAGCAGTACTTC.

V gene TRBV11-3 combines with J gene TRBJ1-2; tentatively, D is TRBD1 (5 bases). Germline V gene data show CDR1 as SGHNT and CDR2 as YENEEA. This CDR3 is built from 14 residues. V was shortened by 5 bases and J by 4 bases, with 14 bases between the two germline ends. CDR3 region: CASSPRRGGYGYTF. In DNA form, the CDR3 reads TGTGCCAGCAGCCCAAGGCGGGGGGGCTATGGCTACACCTTC.

V usage is TRBV5-4 and J usage is TRBJ2-1; 10 positions agree with TRBD2. This CDR3 comprises 16 residues. Germline V gives CDR1 SGHNT, CDR2 YYREEE (reference sequence). Losses at the gene ends were 4 bases for V and 7 bases for J; bases not matched to a gene: 11. DNA for the CDR3: TGTGCCAGCAGCCAGACCGTAGCGGGAGGTCGGAATGAGCAGTTCTTC. This translates into CASSQTVAGGRNEQFF.

This clone was seen only a few times. The chain uses TRBV7-9 and TRBJ2-7; the match to TRBD1 covers 7 bases. The CDR3 covers 15 residues. Germline V gene data show CDR1 as SEHNR and CDR2 as FQNEAQ (reference sequence). V gave up 1 base and J gave up 4 bases; unmatched junction bases: 7. In DNA form, the CDR3 reads TGTGCCAGCAGCTTAGAAGGGGGCCTGTTTTACGAGCAGTACTTC. Encoded protein: CASSLEGGLFYEQYF.

The rearrangement uses TRBV5-1 and TRBJ1-4; 9 positions match TRBD1. In germline, CDR1 is SGHRS, CDR2 YFSETQ. The CDR3 covers 14 residues. J was trimmed by 4 bases and V by 3 bases; bases with no gene match: 1. The CDR3 nucleotides are TGCGCCAGCAGCTCGGACAGGGGTAATGAAAAACTGTTTTTT. As protein: CASSSDRGNEKLFF.

V gene TRBV19 combines with J gene TRBJ1-5, with a weak D call TRBD1 (6 bases). V was cut by 6 bases and J by 5 bases, with 20 bases left in between. The CDR3 spans 16 residues. Germline lookup yields CDR1 LNHDA and CDR2 SQIVND (reference sequence). The CDR3 loop reads CASRKEGRGSHQPQHF. CDR3 nucleotide sequence: TGTGCCAGTAGAAAAGAGGGCAGGGGCTCGCATCAGCCCCAGCATTTT.

V usage is TRBV6-2 or TRBV6-3 and J usage is TRBJ1-5; D remains unclear. With 5 bases removed from V and 1 base from J, the gap between germline ends came to 9 bases. Per germline, CDR1 MNHEY and CDR2 SVGEGT. CDR3 length equals 14 residues. In DNA form, the CDR3 reads TGTGCCAGCAGTCGGGTCGGGAGCAATCAGCCCCAGCATTTT. It translates to CASSRVGSNQPQHF.

The rearrangement uses TRBV12-5 and TRBJ1-1; D is unclear. V was clipped by 2 bases and J by 1 base, with 11 bases between them. CDR3 length equals 15 residues. Germline V CDR1 and CDR2: LGHNT, FRNRAP. CDR3 sequence: CASGLRSGANTEAFF. CDR3 sequence (DNA): TGTGCTAGTGGTTTGAGGTCAGGCGCGAACACTGAAGCTTTCTTT.

The chain links TRBV5-4 to TRBJ2-7; possibly TRBD2 for D (6 bases). Trimming pared 3 bases from V and 1 base from J, leaving 11 bases between. Per germline, CDR1 SGHNT and CDR2 YYREEE (reference sequence). There are 14 residues in the CDR3. CDR3 nucleotides: TGTGCCAGCAGCTCGCGGAGCGGGTCCTACGAGCAGTACTTC. Protein sequence: CASSSRSGSYEQYF.

This chain uses TRBV4-1 with TRBJ2-1, with 7 bases fitting TRBD1. Germline V gives CDR1 MGHRA, CDR2 YSYEKL. This CDR3 comprises 15 residues. Trimming cost V 0 bases and J 3 bases; bases outside gene matches: 2. The DNA for the CDR3 is TGCGCCAGCAGCCAAGATAGGACAGGCTACAATGAGCAGTTCTTC. Encoded protein: CASSQDRTGYNEQFF.

V gene TRBV3-1 (or the pseudogene TRBV3-2) combines with J gene TRBJ2-1, with D possibly being TRBD2 (6 bases). The germline V gene has CDR1 LGHDT and CDR2 YNNKEL (reference sequence). This CDR3 contains 14 residues. V lost 4 bases and J lost 2, with 9 bases in between. DNA of the CDR3: TGTGCCAGCAGCCCCATAGCGGCCTACAATGAGCAGTTCTTC. As protein: CASSPIAAYNEQFF.

The chain is built from TRBV29-1 and TRBJ2-3; TRBD2 aligns across 13 bases. The V gene end was trimmed by 6 bases and the J gene end by 0 bases; junction bases not matched to a gene: 3. There are 15 residues in the CDR3. Germline V gives CDR1 SQVTM, CDR2 ANQGSEA. CDR3 loop: CSVPTSGRSTDTQYF. In DNA, the CDR3 is TGCAGCGTCCCGACTAGCGGGAGGAGCACAGATACGCAGTATTTT.

The chain links TRBV5-1 to TRBJ2-5; 8 bases fit TRBD2. V was clipped by 4 bases and J by 4 bases; unmatched bases: 6. Per germline, CDR1 SGHRS and CDR2 YFSETQ. The CDR3 runs 14 residues. The CDR3 loop reads CASSPGTRGETQYF. The CDR3 DNA reads as TGCGCCAGCAGCCCGGGGACTAGAGGAGAGACCCAGTACTTC.

V is TRBV11-3 and J is TRBJ1-2; D possibly corresponds to TRBD1 (6 bases). CDR1 is SGHNT and CDR2 is YENEEA in the germline V gene. V gave up 3 bases and J gave up 7 bases, with 15 bases separating them. This CDR3 spans 14 amino acids. The CDR3 reads CASSFPGEIGGYTF. CDR3 nucleotides: TGTGCCAGCAGCTTCCCAGGGGAAATAGGTGGCTACACCTTC.